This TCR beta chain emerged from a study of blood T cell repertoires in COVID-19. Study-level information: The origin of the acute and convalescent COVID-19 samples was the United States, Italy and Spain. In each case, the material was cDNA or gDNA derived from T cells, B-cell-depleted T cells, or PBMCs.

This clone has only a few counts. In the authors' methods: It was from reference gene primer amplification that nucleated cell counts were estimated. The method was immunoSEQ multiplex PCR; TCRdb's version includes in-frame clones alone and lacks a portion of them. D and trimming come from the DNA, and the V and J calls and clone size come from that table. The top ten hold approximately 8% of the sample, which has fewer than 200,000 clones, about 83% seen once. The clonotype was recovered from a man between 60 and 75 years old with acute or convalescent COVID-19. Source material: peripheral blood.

In DNA form, the CDR3 reads TGTGCCAGTAGGGGGAGCTCCTACAATGAGCAGTTCTTC. It codes for CASRGSSYNEQFF. The chain carries TRBV19 and TRBJ2-1, with TRBD2 as a possible D gene (5 bases). This CDR3 is built from 13 residues. V lost 6 bases and J lost 0, with 6 bases in between. Germline V gene lookup returns CDR1 LNHDA and CDR2 SQIVND (reference sequence). Full variable domain (outside the CDR3, taken from reference TRBV19 and TRBJ2-1): DGGITQSPKYLFRKEGQNVTLSCEQNLNHDAMYWYRQDPGQGLRLIYYSQIVNDFQKGDIAEGYSVSREKKESFPLTVTSAQKNPTAFYLCASRGSSYNEQFFGPGTRLTVL.